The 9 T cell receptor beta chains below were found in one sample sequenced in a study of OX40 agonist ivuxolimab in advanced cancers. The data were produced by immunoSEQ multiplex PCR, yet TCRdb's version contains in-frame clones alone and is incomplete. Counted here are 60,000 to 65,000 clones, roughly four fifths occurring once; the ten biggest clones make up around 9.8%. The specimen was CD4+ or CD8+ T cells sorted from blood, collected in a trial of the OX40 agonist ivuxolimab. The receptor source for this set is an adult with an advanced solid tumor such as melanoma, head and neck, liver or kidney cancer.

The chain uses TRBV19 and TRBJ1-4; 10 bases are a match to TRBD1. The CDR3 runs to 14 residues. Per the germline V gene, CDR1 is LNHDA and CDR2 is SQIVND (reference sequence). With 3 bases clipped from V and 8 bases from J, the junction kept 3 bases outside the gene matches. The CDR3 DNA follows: TGTGCCAGTAGTATCGACAGGGGGCAAGAAAAACTGTTTTTT. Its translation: CASSIDRGQEKLFF.

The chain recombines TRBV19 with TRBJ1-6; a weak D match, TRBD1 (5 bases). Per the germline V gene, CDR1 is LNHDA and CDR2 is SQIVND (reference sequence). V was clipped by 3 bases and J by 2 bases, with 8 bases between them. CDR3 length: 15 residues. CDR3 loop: CASSMQGPYNSPLHF. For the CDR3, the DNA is TGTGCCAGTAGTATGCAGGGTCCCTATAATTCACCCCTCCACTTT.

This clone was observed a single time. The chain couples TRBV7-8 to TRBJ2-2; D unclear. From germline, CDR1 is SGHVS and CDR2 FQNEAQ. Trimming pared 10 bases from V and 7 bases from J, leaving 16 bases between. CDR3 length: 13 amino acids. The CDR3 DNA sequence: TGTGCCATCGTGTTTGGGAAGGACGGGGAGCTGTTTTTT. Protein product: CAIVFGKDGELFF.

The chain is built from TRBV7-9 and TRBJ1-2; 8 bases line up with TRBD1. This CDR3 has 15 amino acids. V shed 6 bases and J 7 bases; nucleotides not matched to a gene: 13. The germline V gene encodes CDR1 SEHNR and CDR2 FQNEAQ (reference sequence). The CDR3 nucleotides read TGTGCCAGCAGTTGGACAGGGTCTCCCCTTGGTGGCTACACCTTC. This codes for CASSWTGSPLGGYTF. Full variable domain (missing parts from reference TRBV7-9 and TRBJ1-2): DTGVSQNPRHKITKRGQNVTFRCDPISEHNRLYWYRQTLGQGPEFLTYFQNEAQLEKSRLLSDRFSAERPKGSFSTLEIQRTEQGDSAMYLCASSWTGSPLGGYTFGSGTRLTVV.

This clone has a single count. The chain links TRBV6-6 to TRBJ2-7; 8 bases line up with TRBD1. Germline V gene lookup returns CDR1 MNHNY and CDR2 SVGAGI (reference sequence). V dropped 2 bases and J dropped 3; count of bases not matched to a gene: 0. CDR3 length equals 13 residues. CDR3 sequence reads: CASSYGTGYEQYF. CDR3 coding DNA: TGTGCCAGCAGTTACGGGACAGGCTACGAGCAGTACTTC.

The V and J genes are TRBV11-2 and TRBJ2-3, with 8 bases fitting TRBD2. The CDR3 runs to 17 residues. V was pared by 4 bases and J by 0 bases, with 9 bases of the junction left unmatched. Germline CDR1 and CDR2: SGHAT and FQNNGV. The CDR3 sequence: CASSSFFAGGSTDTQYF. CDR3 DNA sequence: TGTGCCAGCAGCTCTTTCTTTGCGGGGGGTAGCACAGATACGCAGTATTTT.

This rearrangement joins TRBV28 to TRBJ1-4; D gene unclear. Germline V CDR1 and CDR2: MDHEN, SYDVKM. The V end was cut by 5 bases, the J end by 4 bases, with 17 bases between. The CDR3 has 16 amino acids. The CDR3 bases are TGTGCCAGCAGTGTCACCCGGCCAGGAGGTAATGAAAAACTGTTTTTT. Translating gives CASSVTRPGGNEKLFF.

As DNA, the CDR3 is TGCGCCAGCAGCCAAGATGGAGCTGGGGTCACCGGGGAGCTGTTTTTT. It specifies CASSQDGAGVTGELFF. The rearrangement uses TRBV4-1 and TRBJ2-2, with no clear D. Per the germline V gene, CDR1 is MGHRA and CDR2 is YSYEKL. CDR3 size: 16 residues. Trimming removed 0 bases at V and 4 bases at J, with 12 bases between.

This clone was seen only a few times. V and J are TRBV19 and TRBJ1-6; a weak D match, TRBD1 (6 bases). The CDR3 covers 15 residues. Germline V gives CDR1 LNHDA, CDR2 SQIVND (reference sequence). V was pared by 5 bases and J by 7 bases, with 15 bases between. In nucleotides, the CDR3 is TGTGCCAGTAGTTCCCGACAGGCTCTCAATTCACCCCTCCACTTT. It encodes CASSSRQALNSPLHF.